These 9 T cell receptor beta chains originate from one sample sequenced in a study of shared clonotypes between healthy human individuals. Measured with immunoSEQ multiplex PCR; TCRdb has only the in-frame clones, and not every one. There are a few million clones in the sample; about 90% occur only once, and around 0.35% lies in the top ten. Sequencing was carried out using naive CD4+ T cells from PBMCs. Subset meaning: CD45RA+ positively selected. Every receptor here comes from a young man in good health. Some clones in this sample may be carry-over from other donors' samples.

Regarding this clone: The same CDR3 also results from other DNA sequences found in this sample. The chain uses TRBV2 and TRBJ2-1; D is uncertain. The germline V gene encodes CDR1 SNHLY and CDR2 FYNNEI. V dropped 2 bases and J dropped 1 base, with 9 bases sitting between them. CDR3 size: 15 residues. The CDR3 region is CASSERGLSYNEQFF. The DNA for the CDR3 is TGTGCCAGCAGTGAACGTGGGCTATCCTACAATGAGCAGTTCTTC.

The genes are TRBV11-2 and TRBJ2-1; 15 bases map to TRBD2. Trimming at V came to 6 bases and at J to 9 bases, leaving 15 bases not matched to a gene. The CDR3 is 18 amino acids. CDR1 SGHAT and CDR2 FQNNGV come from the germline V gene. CDR3 sequence (DNA): TGTGCCAGCAGGCCTGTGAGGACTAGCGGGAGGGGCCGGGGTGAGCAGTTCTTC. Protein: CASRPVRTSGRGRGEQFF. Using reference TRBV11-2 and TRBJ2-1 for the parts outside the CDR3, the full variable domain is EAGVAQSPRYKIIEKRQSVAFWCNPISGHATLYWYQQILGQGPKLLIQFQNNGVVDDSQLPKDRFSAERLKGVDSTLKIQPAKLEDSAVYLCASRPVRTSGRGRGEQFFGPGTRLTVL.

CDR3 nucleotides: TGTGCCTGGAGCCGCCTATCCAGGGCTTACGAGCAGTACTTC. Protein sequence: CAWSRLSRAYEQYF. The chain carries TRBV30 and TRBJ2-7; D may be TRBD1 (5 bases). Germline-derived CDR1 and CDR2 are GTSNPN and SVGIG (reference sequence). V lost 3 bases and J lost 4, with 16 bases in between. The CDR3 has 14 residues.

The CDR3 protein is CASTFRQGTYEKLFF. In nucleotides, the CDR3 is TGTGCCAGCACCTTCCGACAGGGGACCTATGAAAAACTGTTTTTT. The chain uses TRBV11-2 and TRBJ1-4, with 8 nucleotides matching TRBD1. CDR1 and CDR2 from the germline V gene are SGHAT and FQNNGV. There are 15 residues in the CDR3. The V and J ends lost 7 bases and 6 bases, in that order; junction bases with no gene match: 10.

This clone was seen a single time. The V and J genes are TRBV7-2 and TRBJ1-1, with TRBD1 matching over 9 bases. The germline gives CDR1 SGHTA, CDR2 FQGNSA. Trimming cost V 3 bases and J 7 bases; bases outside gene matches: 6. The CDR3 has 14 residues. The CDR3 sequence: CASSFLGQGIEAFF. The CDR3 DNA is TGTGCCAGCAGCTTCCTGGGACAGGGCATTGAAGCTTTCTTT.

The CDR3 protein is CASSKARQADYEQYF. The CDR3 nucleotides read TGTGCCAGCAGCAAAGCCAGACAGGCAGATTACGAGCAGTACTTC. V gene TRBV21-1 combines with J gene TRBJ2-7; TRBD1 is the table's D call, not checked against the DNA. TRBV21-1 is a pseudogene. The CDR3 has 15 residues.

Notes on this clone: This specimen includes other DNA sequences encoding the same CDR3. This sequence joins TRBV29-1 and TRBJ2-3; the D is unclear. The V and J ends lost 4 bases and 2 bases respectively, with 4 bases between them. Per the germline V gene, CDR1 is SQVTM and CDR2 is ANQGSEA. The CDR3 totals 11 residues. Written as DNA, the CDR3 is TGCAGCGTTGGGAACACAGATACGCAGTATTTT. It specifies CSVGNTDTQYF.

The chain couples TRBV28 to TRBJ2-5; TRBD1 matches 8 bases. V lost 6 bases and J lost 11; bases outside the gene matches: 8. Germline V gene sequence: CDR1 MDHEN, CDR2 SYDVKM. This CDR3 is 12 amino acids long. CDR3 in amino acids: CASRASQGEQYF. The CDR3 region has the DNA TGTGCCAGCAGGGCATCACAGGGGGAGCAGTACTTC.

V is TRBV7-2 and J is TRBJ1-1, with D perhaps matching TRBD1 (5 bases). This CDR3 is built from 15 residues. Germline V gene sequence: CDR1 SGHTA, CDR2 FQGNSA. V lost 0 bases and J 5 bases, leaving 13 bases between the germline ends. The CDR3 bases are TGTGCCAGCAGCTTAGCCAGGGTAGGTAAGACTGAAGCTTTCTTT. Its translation is CASSLARVGKTEAFF.